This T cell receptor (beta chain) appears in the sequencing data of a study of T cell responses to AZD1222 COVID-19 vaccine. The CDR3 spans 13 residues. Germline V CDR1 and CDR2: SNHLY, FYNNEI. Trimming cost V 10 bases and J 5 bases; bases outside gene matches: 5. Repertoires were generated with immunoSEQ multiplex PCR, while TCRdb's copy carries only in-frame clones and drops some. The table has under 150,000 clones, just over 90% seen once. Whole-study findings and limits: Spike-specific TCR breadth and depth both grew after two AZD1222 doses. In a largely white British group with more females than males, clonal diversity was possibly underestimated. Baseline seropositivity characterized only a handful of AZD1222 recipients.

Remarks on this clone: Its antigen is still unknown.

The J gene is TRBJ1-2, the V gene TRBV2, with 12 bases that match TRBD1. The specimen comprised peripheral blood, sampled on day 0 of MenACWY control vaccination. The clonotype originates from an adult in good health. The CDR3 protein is CATGGQGAYGYTF. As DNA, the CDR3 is TGTGCCACGGGGGGACAGGGGGCGTATGGCTACACCTTC.